This T cell receptor (beta chain) was found in a study of OX40 agonist ivuxolimab in advanced cancers. About the research overall: Past anti-PD-1, anti-PD-L1 or anti-CTLA-4 therapy was accepted, and roughly 42% had received some.

Germline CDR1 is MNHEY and CDR2 is SMNVEV (reference sequence). V lost 3 bases and J 4 bases, leaving 12 bases between the germline ends. This CDR3 has 14 residues. Drawing of blood for sampling happened at baseline, at cycle 4 day 1, and at cycle 7 day 1. Clones were read by immunoSEQ multiplex PCR, and TCRdb kept only the in-frame ones, dropping some. The profile shows 130,000 or so clones, 90% of them singletons. This chain links TRBV27 with TRBJ1-1; D uncertain. The sequence came from an adult with an advanced solid tumor such as melanoma, head and neck, liver or kidney cancer. The sequencing here drew on CD4+ or CD8+ T cells sorted from blood, taken in a trial of the OX40 agonist ivuxolimab. The CDR3 DNA is TGTGCCAGCAGTTTTCAGTTGAGGAGCACTGAAGCTTTCTTT. It encodes CASSFQLRSTEAFF.